The T cell receptor beta chain under discussion was sequenced for a study of blood T cell repertoires in COVID-19. The overall study: Some COVID-19 samples were acute and others convalescent; all came from the United States, Italy and Spain.

Produced via immunoSEQ multiplex PCR; TCRdb's table is partial and in-frame only. This repertoire shows 200,000 to 250,000 clones, approximately 83% found once; its top ten account for about 3.8%. Losses at the gene ends were 1 base for V and 4 bases for J; bases not matched to a gene: 9. CDR1 and CDR2 (germline): LGHDT, YNNKEL (reference sequence). The CDR3 has 16 amino acids. Enrollees, about 18 to 95 years old, lived in around 23 US areas. This rearrangement joins TRBV3-1 (or the pseudogene TRBV3-2) to TRBJ1-2, with TRBD1 identical over 7 bases. Sequencing input: PBMCs or T cells enriched from blood (not recorded which). The TCR originated in a woman between 40 and 55 years old with acute COVID-19. In nucleotides, the CDR3 is TGTGCCAGCAGCCAAGTGCGGGACAGCCGATCCTATGGCTACACCTTC. Protein sequence: CASSQVRDSRSYGYTF.